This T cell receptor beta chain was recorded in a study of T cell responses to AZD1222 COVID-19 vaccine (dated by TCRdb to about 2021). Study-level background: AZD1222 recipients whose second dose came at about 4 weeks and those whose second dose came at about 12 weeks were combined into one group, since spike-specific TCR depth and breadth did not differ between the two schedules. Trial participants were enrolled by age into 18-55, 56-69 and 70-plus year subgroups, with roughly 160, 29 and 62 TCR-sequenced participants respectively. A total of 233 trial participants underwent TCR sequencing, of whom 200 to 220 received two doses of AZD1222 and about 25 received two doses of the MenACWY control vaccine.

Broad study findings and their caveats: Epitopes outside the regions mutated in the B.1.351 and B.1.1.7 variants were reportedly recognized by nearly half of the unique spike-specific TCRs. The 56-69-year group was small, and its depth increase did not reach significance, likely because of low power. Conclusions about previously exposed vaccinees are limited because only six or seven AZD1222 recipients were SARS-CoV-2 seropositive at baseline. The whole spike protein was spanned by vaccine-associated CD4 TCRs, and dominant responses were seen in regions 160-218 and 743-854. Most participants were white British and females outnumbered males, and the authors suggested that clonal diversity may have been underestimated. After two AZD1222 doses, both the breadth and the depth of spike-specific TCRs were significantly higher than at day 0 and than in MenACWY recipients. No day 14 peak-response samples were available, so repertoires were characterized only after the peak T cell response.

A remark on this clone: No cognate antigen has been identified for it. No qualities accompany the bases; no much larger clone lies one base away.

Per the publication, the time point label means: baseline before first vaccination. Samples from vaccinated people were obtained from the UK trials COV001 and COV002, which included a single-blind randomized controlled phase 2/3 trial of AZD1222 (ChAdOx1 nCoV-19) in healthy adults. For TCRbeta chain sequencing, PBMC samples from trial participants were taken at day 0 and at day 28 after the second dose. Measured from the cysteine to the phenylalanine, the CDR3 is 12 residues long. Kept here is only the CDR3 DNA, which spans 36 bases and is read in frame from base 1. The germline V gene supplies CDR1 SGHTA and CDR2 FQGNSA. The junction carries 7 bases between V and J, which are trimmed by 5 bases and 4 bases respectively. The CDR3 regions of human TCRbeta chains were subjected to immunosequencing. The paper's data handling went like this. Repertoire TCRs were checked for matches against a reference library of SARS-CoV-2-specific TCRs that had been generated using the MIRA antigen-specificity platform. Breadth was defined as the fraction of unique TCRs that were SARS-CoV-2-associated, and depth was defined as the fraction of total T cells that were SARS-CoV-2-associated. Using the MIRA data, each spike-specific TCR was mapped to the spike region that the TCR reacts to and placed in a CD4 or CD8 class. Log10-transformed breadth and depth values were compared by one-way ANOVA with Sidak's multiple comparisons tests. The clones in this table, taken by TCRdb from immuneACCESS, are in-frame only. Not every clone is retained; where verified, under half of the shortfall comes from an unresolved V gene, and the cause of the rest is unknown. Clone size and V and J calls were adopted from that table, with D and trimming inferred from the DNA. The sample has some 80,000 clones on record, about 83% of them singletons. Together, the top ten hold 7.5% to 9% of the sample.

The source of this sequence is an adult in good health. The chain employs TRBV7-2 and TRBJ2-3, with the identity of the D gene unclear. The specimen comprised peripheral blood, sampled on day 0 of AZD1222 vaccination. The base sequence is TGTGCCAGCAGCCCCTCTTCAGATACGCAGTATTTT. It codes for CASSPSSDTQYF.